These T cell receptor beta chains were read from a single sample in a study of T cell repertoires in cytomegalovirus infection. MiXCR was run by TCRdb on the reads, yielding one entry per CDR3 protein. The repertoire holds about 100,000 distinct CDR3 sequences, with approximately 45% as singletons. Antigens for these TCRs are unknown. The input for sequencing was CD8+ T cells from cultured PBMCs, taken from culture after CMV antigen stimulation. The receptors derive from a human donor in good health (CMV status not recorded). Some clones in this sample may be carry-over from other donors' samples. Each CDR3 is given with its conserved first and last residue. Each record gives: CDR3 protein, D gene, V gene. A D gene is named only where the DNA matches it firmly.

CASSSDRGLGTEAFF | TRBD1 | TRBV5-1
CASSPMSLNSGEAFF | - | TRBV4-1
CASSNLETRDRLASTDTQYF | - | TRBV19
CASSSDPLLNYGYTF | - | TRBV7-6
CASSFLLRDEQFF | - | TRBV12-3/TRBV12-4
CASSNPGQKNQETQYF | TRBD1 | TRBV4-3
CASTRERGGLPSYNEQFF | TRBD2 | TRBV6-6
CASSIAGAYEQYF | TRBD2 | TRBV19
CASSLAQDFEAFF | - | TRBV7-4
CSAGRGDEQFF | TRBD2 | TRBV20-1
CSVEDYETQYF | - | TRBV29-1
CSARGRIDQPQHF | - | TRBV20-1
CASSLVEAAYNEQFF | - | TRBV7-9